Listed below are T cell receptor beta chains from one sample, sequenced in a study of blood T cells in healthy people across ages. TCRdb itself ran the 5' RACE reads through MiXCR, one entry per CDR3 protein. The sample holds 550,000 to 700,000 distinct CDR3 sequences, roughly a quarter seen once. Sequenced material: blood. The receptors were gathered from a woman aged 70-85 years in good health. CDR3s include the opening cysteine and the closing phenylalanine or tryptophan. A D gene is named only where the DNA matches it firmly. A clone size is listed for some rows: how often the clone was seen (once, few, many), or a class if it is expanded.

>TRBJ2-2|TRBV29-1|few|-
TGCAGCGCCCTCGACGAAAACACCGGGGAGCTGTTTTTT
CSALDENTGELFF
>TRBJ1-5|TRBV4-1|many|TRBD1
TGCGCCAGCAGCGTCGACAGGGGGGGTCAGCCCCAGCATTTT
CASSVDRGGQPQHF
>TRBJ1-1|TRBV5-1|few|-
TGCGCCAGCAGGGGTACTGAAGCTTTCTTT
CASRGTEAFF
>TRBJ2-1|TRBV7-9|few|-
TGTGCCAGCAGCTTAGGACAGCCAGGCCACAATGAGCAGTTCTTC
CASSLGQPGHNEQFF
>TRBJ2-2|TRBV11-2|-|-
TGTGCCAGCAGCTTAGTATACCGTTCGAACACCGGGGAGCTGTTTTTT
CASSLVYRSNTGELFF
>TRBJ2-1|TRBV5-4|-|-
TGTGCCAGCAGCTTGGACAGGGTTACCTACAATGAGCAGTTCTTC
CASSLDRVTYNEQFF
>TRBJ2-5|TRBV9|-|TRBD1
TGTGCCAGCAGCGTAGCTCCCTGGACAGGGTCAGAGACCCAGTACTTC
CASSVAPWTGSETQYF
>TRBJ2-5|TRBV25-1|-|-
TGTGCCAGCAGTGAATCGGATTCTAGCGACCAAGAGACCCAGTACTTC
CASSESDSSDQETQYF
>TRBJ1-5|TRBV7-2|once|-
TGTGCCAGCAGCTTGCAGCCCTATCAGCCCCAGCATTTT
CASSLQPYQPQHF
>TRBJ1-2|TRBV20-1|few|-
TGCAGTGTCCCCCGTCGATTGGGGACCGCGTCTAACTATGGCTACACCTTC
CSVPRRLGTASNYGYTF
>TRBJ2-5|TRBV7-2|-|-
TGTGCCAGCAGCCTAAGGGGTTACCAGTACTTC
CASSLRGYQYF
>TRBJ2-1|TRBV6-2/TRBV6-3|few|TRBD2
TGTGCCAGCAGTTACCCGCGACCTAGCGGGGGCCGGAATGAGCAGTTCTTC
CASSYPRPSGGRNEQFF
>TRBJ2-5|TRBV7-2|few|-
TGTGCCAGCAGCGGTCCGGTTCTAGTAGGGACCCAGTACTTC
CASSGPVLVGTQYF
>TRBJ1-2|TRBV10-3|many|TRBD1
TGTGCCATCAGCGGAGGGGGCCAAGGCTACACCTTC
CAISGGGQGYTF
>TRBJ2-5|TRBV5-6|few|TRBD2
TGTGCCAGCAGTCCCCGACTAGCGGGGGGCTCGGAGACCCAGTACTTC
CASSPRLAGGSETQYF
>TRBJ2-3|TRBV24-1|-|TRBD2
TGTGCCACCAGTGATCCTAGCGGGGCCAGCACAGATACGCAGTATTTT
CATSDPSGASTDTQYF
>TRBJ2-5|TRBV5-1|few|-
TGCGCCAGCAGCTTGGACGAGTATGGGCAGGGGCTTGAGACCCAGTACTTC
CASSLDEYGQGLETQYF
>TRBJ1-5|TRBV4-1|-|-
TGCGCCAGCAGCCAAGGTTCGCAGGGAATGGGTCAGCCCCAGCATTTT
CASSQGSQGMGQPQHF
>TRBJ2-7|TRBV20-1|few|TRBD1
TGCAGTGCTAGACCCGGACAGGGGTGGCCCTACGAGCAGTACTTC
CSARPGQGWPYEQYF
>TRBJ2-1|TRBV9|-|TRBD2
TGTGCCAGCAGCTCCGCACTAGCGAGCTCCTACAATGAGCAGTTCTTC
CASSSALASSYNEQFF
>TRBJ2-1|TRBV7-2|few|-
TGTGCCAGCAGCCCGCGCTCTGGGAGGAATGAGCAGTTCTTC
CASSPRSGRNEQFF
>TRBJ2-1|TRBV11-1|-|TRBD2
TGTGCCAGCAGCTTAGGCTTCGCGGGGGGCCAATACAATGAGCAGTTCTTC
CASSLGFAGGQYNEQFF
>TRBJ2-5|TRBV18|-|-
TGTGCCAGCTCACCCACAGATCAAGAGACCCAGTACTTC
CASSPTDQETQYF
>TRBJ2-5|TRBV20-1|-|TRBD2
TGCAGTGCTAGAGGGGCTAGCGGGTCCACTGGGGAGACCCAGTACTTC
CSARGASGSTGETQYF
>TRBJ2-1|TRBV5-1|-|TRBD2
TGCGCCAGCAAGTCGATAGCGGGGGGGCCCGGCTCCTACAATGAGCAGTTCTTC
CASKSIAGGPGSYNEQFF
>TRBJ2-3|TRBV9|-|-
TGTGCCAGCAGCGTACCCTTCACAGATACGCAGTATTTT
CASSVPFTDTQYF
>TRBJ1-4|TRBV7-2|-|-
TGTGCCAGCAGCTTAGAGAGACAGATCCTGTTTTTT
CASSLERQILFF
>TRBJ1-1|TRBV7-2|-|-
TGTGCCAGCAGCTTATGGGGAGGTTCTGAAGCTTTCTTT
CASSLWGGSEAFF
>TRBJ2-1|TRBV24-1|-|TRBD1
TGTGCCACCAGTGAAGCCGGGACAGGGGGGAATGAGCAGTTCTTC
CATSEAGTGGNEQFF
>TRBJ1-2|TRBV7-2|-|TRBD1
TGTGCCAGCAGCCTCGGAGACAGGGGACCCTCCTATGGCTACACCTTC
CASSLGDRGPSYGYTF
>TRBJ2-7|TRBV20-1|-|-
TGCAGTGCTAGCCCCCCCCTCTCCTACGAGCAGTACTTC
CSASPPLSYEQYF
>TRBJ2-6|TRBV20-1|-|-
TGCAGTGCTAGCCAGAGACAGTGGGGGGCCAACGTCCTGACTTTC
CSASQRQWGANVLTF
>TRBJ2-5|TRBV5-1|-|TRBD2
TGCGCCAGCAGCCCGCCAACGATCTCTAGCGGGGCCCGTGAGACCCAGTACTTC
CASSPPTISSGARETQYF
>TRBJ2-1|TRBV11-2|-|TRBD1
TGTGCCAGCAGCTCTTCGAGAACAGGGGGCAATGAGCAGTTCTTC
CASSSSRTGGNEQFF
>TRBJ2-5|TRBV6-1|-|-
TGTGCCAGCAGTGGGCCAGGGAGCCCAGAGACCCAGTACTTC
CASSGPGSPETQYF
>TRBJ1-5|TRBV12-3/TRBV12-4|few|-
TGTGCCAGCAGCATAGGGCTCAATCAGCCCCAGCATTTT
CASSIGLNQPQHF
>TRBJ2-1|TRBV4-3|few|TRBD1
TGCGCCAGCAGCCAATCGGACAGGGGCTATGAGCAGTTCTTC
CASSQSDRGYEQFF